These 4 T cell receptor beta chains came from one sample sequenced in a study of T cell responses to AZD1222 COVID-19 vaccine (dated by TCRdb to the early 2020s). Interpreted using the paper, the time point label stands for: baseline before first vaccination. Libraries were built with the immunoSEQ multiplex PCR assay. TCRdb limited this immuneACCESS table to in-frame rearrangements with V and J called. A share of clones is missing; checked studies link under half to unresolved V genes, and the rest is unexplained. For this sample there are roughly 150,000 clones; roughly 86% appear just once. The leading ten clones occupy around 5.2% of the sample. This material consisted of peripheral blood, taken on day 0 of AZD1222 vaccination. The receptors stem from an adult in good health.

Only a few counts were recorded for this clone. V usage is TRBV6-6 and J usage is TRBJ2-7; no clear D gene. With 0 bases removed from V and 6 bases from J, the gap between germline ends came to 12 bases. Per the germline V gene, CDR1 is MNHNY and CDR2 is SVGAGI (reference sequence). The CDR3 is made up of 14 amino acids. CDR3 region: CASSYSYEVGEQYF. In nucleotides, the CDR3 is TGTGCCAGCAGTTACTCGTACGAAGTCGGCGAGCAGTACTTC.

The chain uses TRBV6-5 and TRBJ1-1; a possible D gene is TRBD1 (6 bases). V lost 10 bases to trimming and J lost 3 bases, with 9 bases between them. This CDR3 contains 11 residues. Germline V gene sequence: CDR1 MNHEY, CDR2 SVGAGI. CDR3 bases: TGTGCCACACAGGGTTACACTGAAGCTTTCTTT. Translation gives CATQGYTEAFF.

V is TRBV7-9 and J is TRBJ1-3; tentative D call: TRBD1 (5 bases). V shed 4 bases and J shed 2 bases, with 12 bases lying between them. Germline CDR1 SEHNR, CDR2 FQNEAQ (reference sequence). This CDR3 contains 15 residues. CDR3 loop: CASSYGGWAGNTIYF. CDR3 nucleotides: TGTGCCAGCAGCTACGGGGGGTGGGCTGGAAACACCATATATTTT.

V usage is TRBV11-2 and J usage is TRBJ2-5; 8 bases align to TRBD1. The CDR3 is 11 amino acids. Germline CDR1 SGHAT, CDR2 FQNNGV. Here the CDR3 DNA reads TGTGGGACAGGGAACCAAGAGACCCAGTACTTC. Translating it yields CGTGNQETQYF.